These 12 T cell receptor beta chains came from one sample sequenced in a study of blood T cell repertoires in COVID-19. Measured with immunoSEQ multiplex PCR; TCRdb has only the in-frame clones, and not every one. The sample has approximately 200,000 clones, around 90% seen once; the top ten hold 1.2%. Sequencing was done on a sample of PBMCs or T cells enriched from blood (not recorded which). The source is a man aged 25 to 40 who had recovered from COVID-19.

The chain uses TRBV7-2 and TRBJ1-6; D remains ambiguous. This CDR3 spans 14 amino acids. V lost 1 base to trimming and J lost 7 bases, with 8 bases between them. CDR1 and CDR2 from the germline V gene are SGHTA and FQGNSA. CDR3 residues: CASSLVGENSPLHF. For the CDR3, the DNA is TGTGCCAGCAGCTTAGTTGGGGAGAATTCACCCCTCCACTTT.

V and J are TRBV2 and TRBJ1-1; 11 bases are shared with TRBD1. V was pared by 6 bases and J by 1 base, with 7 bases of the junction left unmatched. The V gene's germline CDR1 is SNHLY and CDR2 FYNNEI. The CDR3 contains 16 residues. The CDR3 DNA sequence: TGTGCCAGCAGCAACGGACAGGGGGCTCGGAACACTGAAGCTTTCTTT. This sequence encodes CASSNGQGARNTEAFF.

The sample holds a few counts of this clone. This sequence joins TRBV15 and TRBJ2-1; 7 bases map to TRBD2. With 3 bases clipped from V and 8 bases from J, the junction kept 10 bases outside the gene matches. CDR1 is LNHNV, CDR2 YYDKDF, per germline (reference sequence). The CDR3 has 15 amino acids. The CDR3 loop is CATSSTSVMGDEQFF. The CDR3 nucleotides read TGTGCCACCAGCAGTACTAGCGTCATGGGGGATGAGCAGTTCTTC.

V is TRBV19 and J is TRBJ1-5, with 7 bases matching TRBD1. V shed 6 bases, J shed 2 bases, and the junction held 7 bases outside the gene matches. The CDR3 length is 15 residues. The germline CDR1 and CDR2 sequences are LNHDA and SQIVND (reference sequence). The CDR3: CASRDRVPRNQPQHF. CDR3 DNA: TGTGCCAGTAGAGACAGGGTGCCCCGCAATCAGCCCCAGCATTTT.

V gene TRBV5-1 combines with J gene TRBJ2-7; 11 bases match TRBD2. The CDR3 totals 16 residues. Germline V lookup: CDR1 SGHRS, CDR2 YFSETQ. J gave up 5 bases and V 1 base, and 8 bases lay outside the gene matches. The CDR3 sequence: CASSLLGSGGADEQYF. CDR3 coding DNA: TGCGCCAGCAGCTTGCTGGGTAGCGGGGGGGCCGACGAGCAGTACTTC. Together with reference TRBV5-1 and TRBJ2-7, the CDR3 gives the full variable domain: KAGVTQTPRYLIKTRGQQVTLSCSPISGHRSVSWYQQTPGQGLQFLFEYFSETQRNKGNFPGRFSGRQFSNSRSEMNVSTLELGDSALYLCASSLLGSGGADEQYFGPGTRLTVT.

This clone was seen a single time. This rearrangement joins TRBV18 to TRBJ1-2; 8 bases map to TRBD1. J gave up 3 bases and V 3 bases, and 6 bases lay outside the gene matches. CDR1 and CDR2 (germline): KGHSH, LQKENI. The CDR3 sequence is 15 residues long. The DNA for the CDR3 is TGTGCCAGCTCACCCAGGACAGGGTCGGACTATGGCTACACCTTC. Its translation: CASSPRTGSDYGYTF.

Only a few counts were recorded for this clone. V is TRBV4-3 and J is TRBJ2-2, with TRBD1 matching 7 bases. The CDR3 has 15 residues. V was clipped by 0 bases and J by 7 bases; unmatched bases: 5. Germline lookup yields CDR1 LGHNA and CDR2 YSLEER. CDR3 protein: CASSQESGGNGELFF. CDR3 DNA sequence: TGCGCCAGCAGCCAAGAGTCAGGGGGAAACGGGGAGCTGTTTTTT.

The V gene is TRBV4-3, the J gene TRBJ1-1; D gene ambiguous. V lost 1 base and J 1 base, leaving 10 bases between the germline ends. Germline V lookup: CDR1 LGHNA, CDR2 YSLEER. This CDR3 spans 15 amino acids. The CDR3 bases are TGCGCCAGCAGCCAAGGCCTAGTAGGGAACACTGAAGCTTTCTTT. As protein: CASSQGLVGNTEAFF.

This clone was detected only once. The V gene is TRBV3-1 (or the pseudogene TRBV3-2), the J gene TRBJ2-3; 9 positions agree with TRBD2. The J segment lost 2 bases and the V segment lost 0 bases, leaving 12 bases of the junction unmatched. The CDR3 consists of 19 residues. The germline V gene encodes CDR1 LGHDT and CDR2 YNNKEL (reference sequence). CDR3 amino acids: CASSQDTPTSGENTDTQYF. For the CDR3, the DNA is TGTGCCAGCAGCCAAGATACCCCGACTAGCGGAGAAAACACAGATACGCAGTATTTT.

This sequence joins TRBV25-1 and TRBJ2-3; D may be TRBD2 (6 bases). V gave up 1 base and J gave up 1 base, with 12 bases separating them. This CDR3 has 16 residues. Per the germline V gene, CDR1 is MGHDK and CDR2 is SYGVNS. The CDR3, as DNA: TGTGCCAGCAGTGAATCTTGGCGGGGAGGCACAGATACGCAGTATTTT. It translates to CASSESWRGGTDTQYF.

This rearrangement joins TRBV20-1 to TRBJ2-7; no clear D gene. The V end lost 2 bases, the J end lost 7 bases, and 9 bases lay between the germline ends. Germline CDR1 and CDR2: DFQATT and SNEGSKA (reference sequence). CDR3 length: 11 residues. The DNA for the CDR3 is TGCAGTGCTAGACAACTCTTGGAGCAGTACTTC. It specifies CSARQLLEQYF.

The CDR3 here is CASSYGGGNTEAFF. The CDR3 nucleotides are TGTGCCAGCAGTTACGGCGGGGGGAACACTGAAGCTTTCTTT. V usage is TRBV6-2 or TRBV6-3 and J usage is TRBJ1-1; TRBD1 might be the D (5 bases). The CDR3 totals 14 residues. Germline V lookup: CDR1 MNHEY, CDR2 SVGEGT. Trimming took 2 bases from V and 1 from J, leaving 8 bases between them.